Given below is one T cell receptor (beta chain) in context. Its specificity is unknown. Only CD45RO-negative cells positively selected for CCR7 counted as naive CD8 cells, so terminally differentiated effector memory CD45RA+ cells were excluded. With 6 bases clipped from V and 6 bases from J, the junction kept 12 bases outside the gene matches. Per the germline V gene, CDR1 is LNHNV and CDR2 is YYDKDF (reference sequence). There are 17 residues in the CDR3. TCRdb keeps only in-frame clones here, not all; method: immunoSEQ multiplex PCR. The table includes fewer than 800,000 clones, about 91% detected once. The data were taken from a study of shared clonotypes between healthy human individuals. Study-wide points: Generally, naive subsets (rather than memory subsets) showed larger estimated richness.

The receptor's source is a man aged 25 to 45 in good health. The V gene is TRBV15, the J gene TRBJ2-1, with 12 bases fitting TRBD2. Material for sequencing was naive CD8+ T cells sorted from blood. The CDR3 here is CATRTGNTGLAGNEQFF. DNA of the CDR3: TGTGCCACCAGAACGGGCAACACGGGACTAGCGGGCAATGAGCAGTTCTTC.